A selection of T cell receptor beta chains follows, all from one sample in a study of cytomegalovirus exposure and HLA in healthy donors. Measured with immunoSEQ multiplex PCR; TCRdb has only the in-frame clones, and not every one. The table lists approximately 200,000 clones, approximately 79% of them singletons. The sequencing input was PBMCs. These receptors were taken from a young man in good health and CMV-seronegative. CDR3s leave out the opening cysteine and the closing phenylalanine or tryptophan. Each record gives: V gene, J gene, CDR3 protein.

TRBV6-1	TRBJ1-1	ASSEWAGAHTEAF
TRBV6-1	TRBJ2-2	ATSPSPEAGELF
TRBV5-4	TRBJ2-7	ASSHLQGVDEQY
TRBV5-1	TRBJ1-1	ASSLSVSGQGGTEAF
TRBV19	TRBJ1-1	ASSIDEGPMNTEAF
TRBV27	TRBJ1-4	ASSSRGGEKLF
TRBV9	TRBJ2-1	ASSVRVAGGGNEQF
TRBV7-9	TRBJ1-6	ASSLLVNSPLH
TRBV7-9	TRBJ2-3	ASSFLDGDEQY
TRBV9	TRBJ1-2	ASSGPTGFNT
TRBV7-9	TRBJ2-2	VSSADRGPSTGELF
TRBV7-3	TRBJ2-2	ASSTSTGTSGAGELF
TRBV19	TRBJ2-1	ASRRTGLEAYNEQF
TRBV6-5	TRBJ2-1	ASSYDRDNEQF
TRBV5-1	TRBJ2-7	ASSQGDRGLDEQY
TRBV6-1	TRBJ2-4	ASSASGSIDIQY
TRBV5-6	TRBJ1-1	ASSPKRWSWDTEAF
TRBV27	TRBJ2-7	ASSLSGQLSYEQY
TRBV12-5	TRBJ2-3	ASATGTGARTDTQY
TRBV2	TRBJ2-7	AGKGLASTYEQY
TRBV5-6	TRBJ1-2	ASSSPVGEPNYGYT
TRBV7-3	TRBJ2-6	ASSLMQEFSGANVLT
TRBV13	TRBJ2-7	ASSLDRDPPCEQY
TRBV7-2	TRBJ2-3	ASSQRTDYTDTQY
TRBV7-8	TRBJ1-5	ASSLVQSYSNQPQH
TRBV6-5	TRBJ1-2	ASRTQGVSGYT
TRBV19	TRBJ1-2	ASTGGGYGYT
TRBV7-9	TRBJ1-2	ASSPGQGWYGYT
TRBV7-3	TRBJ2-1	ASSSLLAGYNEQF